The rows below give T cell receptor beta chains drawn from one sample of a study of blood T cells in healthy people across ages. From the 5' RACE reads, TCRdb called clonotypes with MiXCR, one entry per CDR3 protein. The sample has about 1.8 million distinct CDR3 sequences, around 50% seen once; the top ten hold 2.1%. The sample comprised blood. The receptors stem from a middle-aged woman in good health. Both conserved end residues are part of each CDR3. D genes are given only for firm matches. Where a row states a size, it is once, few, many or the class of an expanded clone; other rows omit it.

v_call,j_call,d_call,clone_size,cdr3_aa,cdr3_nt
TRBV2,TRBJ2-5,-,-,CTSRRTEQAGETQYF,TGTACCAGCAGAAGGACCGAACAAGCGGGAGAGACCCAGTACTTC
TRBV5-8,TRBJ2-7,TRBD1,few,CASRQTGAATYEQYF,TGTGCCAGCAGGCAGACAGGGGCGGCCACCTACGAGCAGTACTTC
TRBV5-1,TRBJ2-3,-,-,CASSFSGPDTQYF,TGCGCCAGCAGTTTTAGCGGCCCAGATACGCAGTATTTT
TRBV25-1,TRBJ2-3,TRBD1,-,CASSEYGQGATDTQYF,TGTGCCAGCAGTGAATATGGGCAGGGGGCCACAGATACGCAGTATTTT
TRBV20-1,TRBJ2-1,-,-,CSARISGLDEQFF,TGCAGTGCGCGAATCTCGGGCCTCGATGAGCAGTTCTTC
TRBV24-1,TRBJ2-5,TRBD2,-,CATSDLTSGEETQYF,TGTGCCACCAGTGATTTGACTAGCGGGGAAGAGACCCAGTACTTC
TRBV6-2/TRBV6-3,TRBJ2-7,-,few,CASSLSAGPSYEQYF,TGTGCCAGCAGTTTGAGCGCGGGGCCCTCCTACGAGCAGTACTTC
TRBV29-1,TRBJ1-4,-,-,CSAVGEESTNEKLFF,TGCAGCGCTGTGGGCGAGGAATCAACTAATGAAAAACTGTTTTTT
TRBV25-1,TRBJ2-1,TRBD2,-,CASSVPSPGGTGNEQFF,TGTGCCAGCAGTGTCCCCTCCCCGGGAGGGACGGGGAATGAGCAGTTCTTC
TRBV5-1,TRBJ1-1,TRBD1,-,CASSHGQGGWNTEAFF,TGCGCCAGCAGCCACGGACAGGGGGGGTGGAACACTGAAGCTTTCTTT
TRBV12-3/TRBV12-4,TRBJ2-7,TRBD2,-,CASSFGGGANEQYF,TGTGCCAGCAGCTTTGGCGGGGGGGCTAACGAGCAGTACTTC
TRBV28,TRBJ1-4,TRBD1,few,CASSDTGQGREKLFF,TGTGCCAGCAGTGACACGGGACAGGGGCGCGAAAAACTGTTTTTT
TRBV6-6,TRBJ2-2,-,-,CASSDVGTGELFF,TGTGCCAGCAGTGACGTCGGCACCGGGGAGCTGTTTTTT
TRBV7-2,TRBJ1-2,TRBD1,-,CASSLDGDSYYGYTF,TGTGCCAGCAGCCTGGACGGGGACAGCTACTATGGCTACACCTTC
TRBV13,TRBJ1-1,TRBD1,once,CASSSRPGQGNTEAFF,TGTGCCAGCAGCTCGAGGCCGGGACAGGGGAACACTGAAGCTTTCTTT
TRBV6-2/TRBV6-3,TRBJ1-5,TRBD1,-,CASRNLGQGMGQPQHF,TGTGCCAGCAGGAACCTAGGACAGGGGATGGGTCAGCCCCAGCATTTT
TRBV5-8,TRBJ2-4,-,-,CASSPDRPIQYF,TGTGCCAGCAGCCCTGACAGACCCATTCAGTACTTC
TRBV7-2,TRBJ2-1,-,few,CASSLGGRSRNEQFF,TGTGCCAGCAGCTTAGGGGGTCGATCGAGGAATGAGCAGTTCTTC
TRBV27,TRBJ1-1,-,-,CASSLWFGPNEAFF,TGTGCCAGCAGTTTATGGTTCGGACCAAATGAAGCTTTCTTT
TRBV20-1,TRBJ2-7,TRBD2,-,CSARLAASYEQYF,TGCAGTGCAAGACTAGCGGCCTCCTACGAGCAGTACTTC
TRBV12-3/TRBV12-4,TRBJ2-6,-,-,CASHRPSGANVLTF,TGTGCCAGCCACCGACCGTCTGGGGCCAACGTCCTGACTTTC
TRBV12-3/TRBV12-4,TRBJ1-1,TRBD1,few,CASRSGQGGTEAFF,TGTGCCAGCAGGTCCGGACAGGGGGGAACTGAAGCTTTCTTT
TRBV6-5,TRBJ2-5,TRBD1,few,CASTRRGTGGKETQYF,TGTGCCAGCACCAGACGAGGGACAGGGGGCAAAGAGACCCAGTACTTC
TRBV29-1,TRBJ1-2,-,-,CSVRSVNYGYTF,TGCAGCGTTAGGTCAGTTAACTATGGCTACACCTTC
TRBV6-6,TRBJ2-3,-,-,CASSYSVDTQYF,TGTGCCAGCAGTTACTCCGTAGATACGCAGTATTTT
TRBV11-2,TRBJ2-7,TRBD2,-,CASSSPLAGDYNEQYF,TGTGCCAGCAGCTCCCCCCTAGCGGGGGACTACAATGAGCAGTACTTC
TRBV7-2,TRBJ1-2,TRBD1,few,CASSPEGTGTGYGYTF,TGTGCCAGCAGCCCCGAGGGAACCGGGACAGGCTATGGCTACACCTTC
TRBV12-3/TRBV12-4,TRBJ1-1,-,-,CASSKVNTEAFF,TGTGCCAGCAGCAAGGTGAACACTGAAGCTTTCTTT
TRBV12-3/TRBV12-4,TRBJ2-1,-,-,CASSSSLLHGQFF,TGTGCCAGCAGCTCAAGCCTCCTTCATGGGCAGTTCTTC
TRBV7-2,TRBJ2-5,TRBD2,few,CASSLGLTSGGGETQYF,TGTGCCAGCAGCTTAGGCCTGACTAGCGGGGGGGGAGAGACCCAGTACTTC
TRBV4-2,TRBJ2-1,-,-,CASSQDPMSGGHNEQFF,TGTGCCAGCAGCCAAGATCCTATGTCAGGGGGGCACAATGAGCAGTTCTTC
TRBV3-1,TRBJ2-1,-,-,CASSQEPGTEQFF,TGTGCCAGCAGCCAAGAACCAGGTACTGAGCAGTTCTTC
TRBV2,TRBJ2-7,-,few,CASSEGSQGYEQYF,TGTGCCAGCAGTGAGGGTAGCCAGGGTTACGAGCAGTACTTC
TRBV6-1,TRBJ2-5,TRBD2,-,CASSSRGLAAFDQETQYF,TGTGCCAGCAGCTCGAGGGGACTAGCCGCATTCGACCAAGAGACCCAGTACTTC
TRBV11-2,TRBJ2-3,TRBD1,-,CASSSHGTGGTDTQYF,TGTGCCAGCAGCTCGCACGGGACAGGGGGGACAGATACGCAGTATTTT
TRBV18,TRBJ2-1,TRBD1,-,CASSSGQDAYNEQFF,TGTGCCAGCTCCTCCGGACAGGACGCCTACAATGAGCAGTTCTTC
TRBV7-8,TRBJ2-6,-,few,CASSYRTSSGANVLTF,TGTGCCAGCAGCTACAGGACCAGCTCTGGGGCCAACGTCCTGACTTTC
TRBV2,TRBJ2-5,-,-,CASRSRSLQETQYF,TGTGCCAGCAGAAGTAGGAGCCTCCAAGAGACCCAGTACTTC
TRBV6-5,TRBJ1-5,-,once,CASSIGGWSNQPQHF,TGTGCCAGCAGTATTGGGGGATGGAGCAATCAGCCCCAGCATTTT
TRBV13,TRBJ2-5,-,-,CASSLDAEQETQYF,TGTGCCAGCAGCTTAGATGCCGAACAAGAGACCCAGTACTTC
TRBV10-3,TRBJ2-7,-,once,CAIRATQYEQYF,TGTGCCATCAGGGCAACTCAATACGAGCAGTACTTC
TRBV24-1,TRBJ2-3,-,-,CATSDRRSTDTQYF,TGTGCCACCAGCGACAGGAGGAGCACAGATACGCAGTATTTT
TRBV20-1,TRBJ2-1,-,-,CSARLLATVRYNEQFF,TGCAGTGCTAGACTGCTAGCGACGGTCAGATACAATGAGCAGTTCTTC
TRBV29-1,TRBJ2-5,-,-,CSVDRGGRRETQYF,TGCAGCGTTGACAGGGGAGGGAGGAGGGAGACCCAGTACTTC
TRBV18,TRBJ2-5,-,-,CASSPRTVKEGETQYF,TGTGCCAGCTCACCACGGACAGTTAAAGAGGGGGAGACCCAGTACTTC
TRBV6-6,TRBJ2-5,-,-,CATGTTQYF,TGTGCCACGGGCACGACCCAGTACTTC
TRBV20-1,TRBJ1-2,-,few,CSAEEQDRSYGYTF,TGCAGTGCTGAGGAGCAAGACAGGAGCTATGGCTACACCTTC
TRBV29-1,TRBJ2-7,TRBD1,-,CSVGDRGSSYERYF,TGCAGCGTGGGGGACAGGGGGTCATCCTACGAGCGGTACTTC
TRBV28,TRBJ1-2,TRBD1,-,CASSLNLGTGGVGYTF,TGTGCCAGCAGTTTAAACCTCGGGACAGGGGGCGTAGGCTACACCTTC
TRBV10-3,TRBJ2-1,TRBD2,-,CAILVSGGKNEQFF,TGTGCCATCCTAGTCAGCGGGGGTAAAAATGAGCAGTTCTTC
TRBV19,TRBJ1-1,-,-,CASSNGAGNTEAFF,TGTGCCAGTAGTAACGGGGCAGGGAACACTGAAGCTTTCTTT
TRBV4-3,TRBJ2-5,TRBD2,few,CASSQDRGGWMETQYF,TGCGCCAGCAGCCAAGACCGCGGGGGGTGGATGGAGACCCAGTACTTC
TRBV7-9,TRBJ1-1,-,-,CASSVGPVREAFF,TGTGCCAGCAGCGTAGGCCCGGTCAGGGAAGCTTTCTTT
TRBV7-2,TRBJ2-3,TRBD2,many,CASSPTSGYTDTQYF,TGTGCCAGCAGCCCGACTAGCGGTTACACAGATACGCAGTATTTT